Sequencing of this T cell receptor beta chain was carried out in a study of blood T cell repertoires in COVID-19. Study-wide context: Acute and convalescent COVID-19 specimens originated in the United States, Italy and Spain.

Recruitment covered about 25 US areas and drew participants whose ages spanned roughly 18 to 90 years. Using immunoSEQ multiplex PCR, the repertoire was profiled, and TCRdb retains in-frame clones only, with some absent. The sample shows 150,000 to 200,000 clones, 84% of them seen only once. This sequence originates from a woman in her 50s who had recovered from COVID-19. The sample consisted of PBMCs or T cells enriched from blood (not recorded which).

CDR3 nucleotides: TGCGCCAGCAGCTCTCAGGGGGCAACTGAAGCTTTCTTT. Residues: CASSSQGATEAFF. The V and J genes are TRBV5-1 and TRBJ1-1; 8 nucleotides align to TRBD1. The J segment lost 5 bases and the V segment lost 3 bases, leaving 3 bases of the junction unmatched. The CDR3 sequence is 13 residues long. Germline CDR1 SGHRS, CDR2 YFSETQ.